A selection of T cell receptor beta chains follows, all from one sample in a study of blood T cell repertoires in COVID-19. The method was immunoSEQ multiplex PCR; TCRdb's version includes in-frame clones alone and lacks a portion of them. This sample has about 18,000 clones, with about nine tenths found just once. Sample: peripheral blood. All receptors derive from a man in his fifties with active COVID-19. Each CDR3 is given with its conserved first and last residue. The order of the fields is J gene, clone size, D gene, V gene, CDR3 protein, CDR3 DNA. The D gene is left open where the match is weak. Where a row states a size, it is once, few, many or the class of an expanded clone; other rows omit it.

J gene: TRBJ2-4; clone size: .; D gene: TRBD2; V gene: TRBV19; CDR3 protein: CASSPWTSGRDIQYF; CDR3 DNA: TGTGCCAGTAGTCCCTGGACTAGCGGGAGGGACATTCAGTACTTC
J gene: TRBJ2-7; clone size: .; D gene: TRBD1; V gene: TRBV28; CDR3 protein: CASSATGMKYEQYF; CDR3 DNA: TGTGCCAGCAGTGCGACAGGGATGAAGTACGAGCAGTACTTC
J gene: TRBJ1-3; clone size: .; D gene: .; V gene: TRBV5-4; CDR3 protein: CASSLDISSGNTIYF; CDR3 DNA: TGTGCCAGCAGCTTGGACATCAGCTCTGGAAACACCATATATTTT
J gene: TRBJ1-1; clone size: few; D gene: .; V gene: TRBV3-1/TRBV3-2; CDR3 protein: CASSQEGVTEAFF; CDR3 DNA: TGTGCCAGCAGCCAAGAAGGGGTCACTGAAGCTTTCTTT
J gene: TRBJ1-1; clone size: .; D gene: .; V gene: TRBV12-3/TRBV12-4; CDR3 protein: CASSLEGGEAFF; CDR3 DNA: TGTGCCAGCAGTTTAGAAGGAGGGGAAGCTTTCTTT
J gene: TRBJ2-2; clone size: once; D gene: TRBD2; V gene: TRBV7-9; CDR3 protein: CASRAGEVGELFF; CDR3 DNA: TGTGCCAGCAGAGCGGGAGAGGTCGGGGAGCTGTTTTTT
J gene: TRBJ1-2; clone size: .; D gene: .; V gene: TRBV7-9; CDR3 protein: CASSQTQGSGYTF; CDR3 DNA: TGTGCCAGCAGCCAGACTCAGGGATCTGGCTACACCTTC
J gene: TRBJ1-1; clone size: once; D gene: TRBD1; V gene: TRBV7-2; CDR3 protein: CASSYPVQGSTEAFF; CDR3 DNA: TGTGCCAGCAGCTACCCGGTACAGGGGAGCACTGAAGCTTTCTTT
J gene: TRBJ1-2; clone size: once; D gene: .; V gene: TRBV11-2; CDR3 protein: CASSQRERRGYTF; CDR3 DNA: TGTGCCAGCAGCCAACGGGAGCGGCGTGGCTACACCTTC
J gene: TRBJ2-7; clone size: .; D gene: TRBD1; V gene: TRBV6-5; CDR3 protein: CASSSSSTSGGGEQYF; CDR3 DNA: TGTGCCAGCAGTTCCTCGAGTACCTCAGGGGGTGGGGAGCAGTACTTC
J gene: TRBJ1-6; clone size: few; D gene: .; V gene: TRBV13; CDR3 protein: CASSTHISDRAYNSPLHF; CDR3 DNA: TGTGCCAGCAGCACTCATATTTCCGACAGAGCCTATAATTCACCCCTCCACTTT
J gene: TRBJ2-5; clone size: .; D gene: .; V gene: TRBV7-2; CDR3 protein: CASSLAWRGGETQYF; CDR3 DNA: TGTGCCAGCAGCTTAGCGTGGAGGGGCGGCGAGACCCAGTACTTC
J gene: TRBJ1-4; clone size: few; D gene: .; V gene: TRBV6-5; CDR3 protein: CASGRQTTNEKLFF; CDR3 DNA: TGTGCCAGCGGCCGTCAGACAACTAATGAAAAACTGTTTTTT
J gene: TRBJ1-4; clone size: .; D gene: .; V gene: TRBV15; CDR3 protein: CATSSGTPAGKLFF; CDR3 DNA: TGTGCCACCAGCAGCGGGACTCCGGCGGGAAAACTGTTTTTT
J gene: TRBJ2-1; clone size: few; D gene: .; V gene: TRBV11-3; CDR3 protein: CASRRLEEQFF; CDR3 DNA: TGTGCCAGCAGAAGATTGGAGGAGCAGTTCTTC
J gene: TRBJ1-1; clone size: .; D gene: .; V gene: TRBV7-8; CDR3 protein: CASSLEAGGHTEAFF; CDR3 DNA: TGTGCCAGCAGCTTAGAAGCCGGGGGGCACACTGAAGCTTTCTTT
J gene: TRBJ2-3; clone size: .; D gene: TRBD2; V gene: TRBV19; CDR3 protein: CASSIDRLARVDTQYF; CDR3 DNA: TGTGCCAGTAGTATAGATCGACTAGCCCGAGTAGATACGCAGTATTTT
J gene: TRBJ2-5; clone size: .; D gene: .; V gene: TRBV7-8; CDR3 protein: CAIAVVGSRGTQYF; CDR3 DNA: TGTGCCATCGCCGTAGTTGGAAGCCGGGGGACCCAGTACTTC
J gene: TRBJ2-7; clone size: few; D gene: TRBD2; V gene: TRBV27; CDR3 protein: CASSSIMGGNEQYF; CDR3 DNA: TGTGCCAGCAGTTCCATAATGGGGGGGAACGAGCAGTACTTC
J gene: TRBJ1-6; clone size: .; D gene: .; V gene: TRBV2; CDR3 protein: CASSGTATRSYNSPLHF; CDR3 DNA: TGTGCCAGCAGTGGAACTGCTACGAGGTCCTATAATTCACCCCTCCACTTT
J gene: TRBJ2-1; clone size: .; D gene: .; V gene: TRBV5-8; CDR3 protein: CASSLRISDEQFF; CDR3 DNA: TGTGCCAGCAGCCTTCGGATAAGCGATGAGCAGTTCTTC
J gene: TRBJ1-4; clone size: .; D gene: .; V gene: TRBV4-1; CDR3 protein: CASSQPRGGVTTNEKLFF; CDR3 DNA: TGCGCCAGCAGCCAGCCTCGCGGGGGGGTTACAACTAATGAAAAACTGTTTTTT
J gene: TRBJ2-7; clone size: .; D gene: .; V gene: TRBV28; CDR3 protein: CASSLAGNEQYF; CDR3 DNA: TGTGCCAGCAGTTTGGCAGGGAACGAGCAGTACTTC
J gene: TRBJ1-1; clone size: .; D gene: .; V gene: TRBV5-3; CDR3 protein: CARSLRGRTLNTEAFF; CDR3 DNA: TGTGCCAGAAGCTTGAGGGGTAGAACGCTGAACACTGAAGCTTTCTTT
J gene: TRBJ2-1; clone size: .; D gene: .; V gene: TRBV11-2; CDR3 protein: CASSTFRGRTSYNEQFF; CDR3 DNA: TGTGCCAGCAGCACCTTCAGGGGACGGACCTCCTACAATGAGCAGTTCTTC
J gene: TRBJ1-1; clone size: .; D gene: .; V gene: TRBV20-1; CDR3 protein: CSASNFRVRTEAFF; CDR3 DNA: TGCAGTGCTAGTAACTTCAGGGTTCGCACTGAAGCTTTCTTT
J gene: TRBJ2-1; clone size: .; D gene: .; V gene: TRBV11-1; CDR3 protein: CASSLAPLADGNNEQFF; CDR3 DNA: TGTGCCAGCAGCTTAGCCCCCCTGGCGGATGGCAACAATGAGCAGTTCTTC
J gene: TRBJ2-7; clone size: .; D gene: TRBD2; V gene: TRBV4-1; CDR3 protein: CASSQGLAGVSYEQYF; CDR3 DNA: TGCGCCAGCAGCCAGGGACTAGCGGGAGTCTCCTACGAGCAGTACTTC
J gene: TRBJ2-7; clone size: .; D gene: TRBD1; V gene: TRBV3-1/TRBV3-2; CDR3 protein: CASSGQSYEQYF; CDR3 DNA: TGTGCCAGCTCGGGACAGTCCTACGAGCAGTACTTC
J gene: TRBJ1-1; clone size: .; D gene: .; V gene: TRBV5-6; CDR3 protein: CASSLTVNTEAFF; CDR3 DNA: TGTGCCAGCAGCCTGACAGTGAACACTGAAGCTTTCTTT
J gene: TRBJ1-3; clone size: .; D gene: .; V gene: TRBV25-1; CDR3 protein: CASSERTRNTIYF; CDR3 DNA: TGTGCCAGCAGTGAAAGGACAAGGAACACCATATATTTT
J gene: TRBJ1-3; clone size: .; D gene: .; V gene: TRBV5-5; CDR3 protein: CATSAGPSSGNTIYF; CDR3 DNA: TGTGCCACCTCGGCGGGACCGAGCTCTGGAAACACCATATATTTT
J gene: TRBJ2-7; clone size: .; D gene: TRBD2; V gene: TRBV10-2; CDR3 protein: CASSETSGSNYEQYF; CDR3 DNA: TGCGCCAGCAGTGAGACTAGCGGGAGCAATTACGAGCAGTACTTC
J gene: TRBJ2-1; clone size: .; D gene: .; V gene: TRBV27; CDR3 protein: CASSESQRALEQFF; CDR3 DNA: TGTGCCAGCAGTGAATCTCAGCGGGCTCTTGAGCAGTTCTTC
J gene: TRBJ2-3; clone size: .; D gene: TRBD1; V gene: TRBV4-2; CDR3 protein: CASSHLVEQGASDTQYF; CDR3 DNA: TGTGCCAGCAGCCATTTAGTAGAACAGGGGGCGTCGGATACGCAGTATTTT
J gene: TRBJ2-7; clone size: .; D gene: TRBD2; V gene: TRBV28; CDR3 protein: CATLGRGAYEQYF; CDR3 DNA: TGTGCCACACTAGGGCGGGGGGCCTACGAGCAGTACTTC
J gene: TRBJ2-7; clone size: once; D gene: .; V gene: TRBV6-5; CDR3 protein: CASSLLGASSYEQYF; CDR3 DNA: TGTGCCAGCAGCCTGTTGGGGGCGAGCTCCTACGAGCAGTACTTC
J gene: TRBJ2-2; clone size: .; D gene: TRBD1; V gene: TRBV19; CDR3 protein: CASMPGQGNTGELFF; CDR3 DNA: TGTGCCAGTATGCCGGGACAGGGGAACACCGGGGAGCTGTTTTTT
J gene: TRBJ1-5; clone size: .; D gene: .; V gene: TRBV4-3; CDR3 protein: CASSPDGNSNQPQHF; CDR3 DNA: TGCGCCAGCAGCCCGGACGGGAATAGCAATCAGCCCCAGCATTTT
J gene: TRBJ1-5; clone size: .; D gene: .; V gene: TRBV4-2; CDR3 protein: CASSQDGGNQPQHF; CDR3 DNA: TGTGCCAGCAGCCAAGATGGGGGGAATCAGCCCCAGCATTTT
J gene: TRBJ2-7; clone size: .; D gene: TRBD2; V gene: TRBV6-2/TRBV6-3; CDR3 protein: CASSQGSILAGRGYF; CDR3 DNA: TGTGCCAGCAGCCAAGGATCTATACTAGCGGGCCGCGGGTACTTC
J gene: TRBJ1-2; clone size: .; D gene: .; V gene: TRBV10-3; CDR3 protein: CAIRTPLGGYTF; CDR3 DNA: TGTGCCATCAGAACACCCCTGGGCGGCTACACCTTC
J gene: TRBJ2-1; clone size: .; D gene: TRBD2; V gene: TRBV5-4; CDR3 protein: CASSLDPSGSLAEQFF; CDR3 DNA: TGTGCCAGCAGCTTGGACCCTAGCGGGAGTTTAGCTGAGCAGTTCTTC
J gene: TRBJ2-2; clone size: .; D gene: .; V gene: TRBV28; CDR3 protein: CASTLRGRASGELFF; CDR3 DNA: TGTGCCAGCACTCTTAGGGGGAGGGCCTCCGGGGAGCTGTTTTTT
J gene: TRBJ1-2; clone size: .; D gene: .; V gene: TRBV4-1; CDR3 protein: CASSQEYVGRFGYGYTF; CDR3 DNA: TGCGCCAGCAGCCAAGAGTACGTTGGCAGGTTTGGCTATGGCTACACCTTC